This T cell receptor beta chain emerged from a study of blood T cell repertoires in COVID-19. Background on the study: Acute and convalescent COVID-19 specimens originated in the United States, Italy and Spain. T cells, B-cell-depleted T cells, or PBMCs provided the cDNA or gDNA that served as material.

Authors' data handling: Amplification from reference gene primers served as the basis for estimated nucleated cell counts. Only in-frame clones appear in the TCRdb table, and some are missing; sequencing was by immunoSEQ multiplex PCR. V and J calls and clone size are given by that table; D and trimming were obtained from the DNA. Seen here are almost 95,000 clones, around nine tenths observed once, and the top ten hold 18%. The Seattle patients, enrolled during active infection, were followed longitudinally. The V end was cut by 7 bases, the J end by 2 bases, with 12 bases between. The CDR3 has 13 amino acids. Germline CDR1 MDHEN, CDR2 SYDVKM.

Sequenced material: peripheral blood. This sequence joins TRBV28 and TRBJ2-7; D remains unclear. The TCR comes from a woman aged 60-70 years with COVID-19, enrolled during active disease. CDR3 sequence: CASTETTTYEQYF. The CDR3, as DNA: TGTGCCAGCACCGAAACAACTACCTACGAGCAGTACTTC.